This T cell receptor (beta chain) came from a study of spatial heterogeneity in lung cancer (dated by TCRdb to between 2017 and 2020). Concerning the study at large: Beta-chain transcripts were consistently detected in greater numbers than alpha-chain transcripts, which likely reflected higher beta-chain transcript abundance. In tumor regions, TCR transcript counts showed a strong correlation with a T cell transcriptional module score derived from matched bulk RNA-seq. In the raw uncorrected reads, each unique combination of TCR and UMI appeared on average more than ten times. In non-small cell lung cancer, the study quantitatively compared TCR alpha and beta repertoires across several tumor regions, matched nontumor lung, and blood. The study linked features of the TCR repertoire to counts of nonsynonymous mutations, which were determined by whole-exome sequencing of tumor tissue. Both alpha and beta chains were TCR-sequenced in samples taken at surgery, namely 220 tumor regions, approximately 63 matched nontumor lung samples and some 53 PBMC samples.

Here is what the overall study found, with its caveats: Additional single-cell paired TCR alpha and beta sequencing was considered necessary to confirm, at a functional level, the hypothesis that regional TCRs recognize regional mutations. The tumor nonsynonymous mutation count correlated with the number of expanded intratumoral alpha and beta TCRs. The count of ubiquitous expanded TCRs correlated with the count of ubiquitous nonsynonymous mutations, and the count of regional expanded TCRs correlated with the count of regional nonsynonymous mutations. TCR-seq coverage of tumor T cells was estimated to be only approximately 7% for alpha chains and 11% to 15% for beta chains.

This clonotype occurred many times. Its antigen remains undetermined. No qualities accompany the bases; no much larger clone lies one base away. The germline V and J ends show losses of 4 bases and 2 bases respectively, and no gene match explains 3 bases of the junction. From cysteine to phenylalanine, the CDR3 is 13 amino acids long. Just the 39-base CDR3 DNA is kept, in frame starting at base 1. Via the germline V gene, CDR1 is SGHDT and CDR2 YYEEEE. The time point label for this specimen denotes: sample taken at primary tumor resection. The donors were around 69 patients from the lung TRACERx cohort who had early-stage, untreated non-small cell lung cancer. TCR sequencing used whole RNA extracted from tumor and nontumor lung tissue, or from cryopreserved PBMC samples, without cell sorting. Patients were selected for TCR sequencing only if sufficient RNA was available from at least two tumor regions. Tumor and adjacent nontumor lung specimens were reviewed by a lung pathologist before selection.

Libraries were made using 5' RACE. The sequencer listed for this sample is NextSeq 500. In the TCR library protocol, a unique molecular identifier was attached to each TCR cDNA molecule so that PCR and sequencing errors could be corrected. The authors' analysis ran thus. TCR identification, UMI-based error correction and CDR3 extraction were all carried out with Decombinator tools. TCRs above a frequency of 2 per 1,000, corresponding to the top 1% of the tumor frequency distribution, were defined as expanded. Expanded tumor TCRs statistically deemed absent (corrected P<0.05) from at least one tumor region were classed as regional, and all other expanded tumor TCRs were classed as ubiquitous. Each repertoire was subsampled 100 times to 5,000 TCRs, after which Renyi diversity was computed with the R vegan package. CDR3 similarity networks were constructed using string-kernel similarity of amino acid triplets, with links drawn between CDR3s whose pairwise similarity was above 0.82. Starting from the raw public reads, TCRdb applied fastp trimming at Q25, assembled clones with MiXCR and retained in-frame beta chains. Rows are combined by CDR3 protein, so each entry shows the most common genes and DNA. The V and J calls come from TCRdb's annotation, not from the publication. This sample gives 4,000 to 5,000 distinct CDR3 sequences in total; around 12% of them show up just once. The ten largest clonotypes hold approximately 26% of the sample.

This sequence originates from a male donor with early-stage non-small cell lung cancer. The chain is made from TRBV5-6 and TRBJ2-7; 7 bases in between match TRBD1. Sample: lung tumor tissue, taken at surgery. The nucleotides read TGTGCCAGCAGCCCCGACAGGGCCTACGAGCAGTACTTC. Translated, it gives CASSPDRAYEQYF. This CDR3, with the reference TRBV5-6 and TRBJ2-7 proteins standing in past its ends, gives the full variable domain DAGVTQSPTHLIKTRGQQVTLRCSPKSGHDTVSWYQQALGQGPQFIFQYYEEEERQRGNFPDRFSGHQFPNYSSELNVNALLLGDSALYLCASSPDRAYEQYFGPGTRLTVT.